These 30 T cell receptor beta chains were all obtained from the same sample, sequenced in a study of blood T cell repertoires in COVID-19. Libraries were prepared by immunoSEQ multiplex PCR; TCRdb keeps only in-frame clonotypes and omits some of them. The data show roughly 190,000 clones, with roughly 90% seen just once and roughly 0.56% held by the top ten. Input material: peripheral blood. Every receptor here comes from a man over 45 with acute or convalescent COVID-19.

The chain carries TRBV4-1 and TRBJ2-3; 9 bases align to TRBD1. Germline trimming cut 7 bases from V and 0 bases from J; bases unmatched to any gene: 5. The CDR3 totals 15 residues. Germline loops: CDR1 MGHRA, CDR2 YSYEKL. The CDR3 sequence is CASKPGQGSTDTQYF. The CDR3 nucleotides are TGCGCCAGCAAACCGGGACAGGGAAGCACAGATACGCAGTATTTT.

The rearrangement joins TRBV19 to TRBJ1-5; D might be TRBD1 (5 bases). Trimming shortened V by 2 bases and J by 0 bases, and 14 bases separated the two germline ends. The CDR3 loop spans 17 amino acids. Germline CDR1 reads LNHDA; CDR2 reads SQIVND (reference sequence). CDR3 loop: CASSIFVTENSNQPQHF. CDR3 nucleotides: TGTGCCAGTAGTATATTCGTGACAGAGAATAGCAATCAGCCCCAGCATTTT. The full variable domain, completed using reference TRBV19 and TRBJ1-5, is DGGITQSPKYLFRKEGQNVTLSCEQNLNHDAMYWYRQDPGQGLRLIYYSQIVNDFQKGDIAEGYSVSREKKESFPLTVTSAQKNPTAFYLCASSIFVTENSNQPQHFGDGTRLSIL.

This sequence joins TRBV4-3 and TRBJ2-2; TRBD2 agrees at 11 bases. Germline lookup yields CDR1 LGHNA and CDR2 YSLEER. The CDR3 is 19 amino acids. Trimming cost V 0 bases and J 0 bases; bases outside gene matches: 6. The CDR3 region is CASSQDRLAGGPNTGELFF. CDR3 coding DNA: TGCGCCAGCAGCCAAGATAGGCTAGCGGGGGGACCGAACACCGGGGAGCTGTTTTTT.

The chain combines TRBV18 with TRBJ1-6, with D perhaps matching TRBD1 (6 bases). The germline CDR1 and CDR2 sequences are KGHSH and LQKENI. Trimming took off 5 bases at V and 7 bases at J, with 18 bases between the two ends. The CDR3 is 16 residues long. CDR3 protein: CASSAEQGRLNSPLHF. In DNA form, the CDR3 reads TGTGCCAGCTCAGCCGAACAGGGTAGATTGAATTCACCCCTCCACTTT.

J is TRBJ2-7 and V is TRBV2; D perhaps matches TRBD1 (6 bases). V lost 5 bases, J lost 5 bases, and 10 bases lay in between. Germline lookup yields CDR1 SNHLY and CDR2 FYNNEI. CDR3 length: 12 amino acids. The CDR3 reads CASSSRGHEQYF. In nucleotides, the CDR3 is TGTGCCAGCAGTAGCAGGGGTCACGAGCAGTACTTC.

The rearrangement links TRBV28 to TRBJ1-4; 10 bases align to TRBD1. The CDR3 has 16 amino acids. CDR1 is MDHEN, CDR2 SYDVKM, per germline. The junction had 10 bases not matched to a gene; V was cut back by 5 bases and J by 7 bases. The chain's CDR3 is CASSPGTGDLFEKLFF. The CDR3 coding sequence is TGTGCCAGCAGTCCGGGGACAGGGGATTTATTTGAAAAACTGTTTTTT.

J is TRBJ1-5 and V is TRBV6-5; tentatively, D is TRBD1 (6 bases). Germline loops: CDR1 MNHEY, CDR2 SVGAGI. CDR3 length equals 13 residues. The ends were cut back, 2 bases at V and 7 bases at J, with 9 bases in the middle. CDR3 in DNA: TGTGCCAGCAGTTACAGGGGGGGCCAGCCCCAGCATTTT. As protein: CASSYRGGQPQHF.

V gene TRBV9 combines with J gene TRBJ2-1; a weak D match, TRBD2 (6 bases). Trimming removed 0 bases from V and 0 bases from J, with 13 bases in between. Germline CDR1 reads SGDLS; CDR2 reads YYNGEE. CDR3 length equals 17 residues. The CDR3 loop reads CASSVGRERTSYNEQFF. The DNA for the CDR3 is TGTGCCAGCAGCGTAGGGAGGGAGCGGACCTCCTACAATGAGCAGTTCTTC.

V is TRBV7-9 and J is TRBJ1-2, with a possible D match to TRBD1 (5 bases). Trimming shortened V by 1 base and J by 4 bases, and 10 bases separated the two germline ends. Germline CDR1 is SEHNR and CDR2 is FQNEAQ (reference sequence). This CDR3 spans 14 amino acids. CDR3 bases: TGTGCCAGCAGCTTAGAAATGGGGCTCTATGGCTACACCTTC. Translation: CASSLEMGLYGYTF.

The V call is TRBV27, the J call TRBJ1-4; a possible D gene is TRBD1 (6 bases). V gave up 6 bases and J gave up 8 bases, with 16 bases separating them. Germline assignment: CDR1 MNHEY and CDR2 SMNVEV (reference sequence). This CDR3 spans 14 amino acids. This chain's CDR3 is CASRLQGAVEKLFF. Here the CDR3 DNA reads TGTGCCAGCAGACTACAGGGTGCGGTAGAAAAACTGTTTTTT.

The genes are TRBV5-5 and TRBJ2-7, with 10 bases aligning to TRBD1. This CDR3 comprises 13 residues. V was clipped by 6 bases and J by 5 bases; unmatched bases: 5. Germline loops: CDR1 SGHKS, CDR2 YYEKEE (reference sequence). The CDR3 protein is CASNPGTGDEQYF. DNA for the CDR3: TGTGCCAGCAACCCCGGGACAGGGGACGAGCAGTACTTC.

The chain uses TRBV3-1 (or the pseudogene TRBV3-2) and TRBJ2-4, with 11 bases lining up with TRBD2. Germline V lookup: CDR1 LGHDT, CDR2 YNNKEL (reference sequence). Losses at the gene ends were 7 bases for V and 1 base for J; bases not matched to a gene: 18. This CDR3 is 20 amino acids long. CDR3 nucleotide sequence: TGTGCCAGCATCCACGGGACACTAGCGGGAGAGTGGGGGGCCAAAAACATTCAGTACTTC. It translates to CASIHGTLAGEWGAKNIQYF.

In its sample, this clone was seen many times. The chain combines TRBV7-9 with TRBJ2-3; weak D call: TRBD2 (5 bases). Trimming took 1 base from V and 3 from J, leaving 11 bases between them. CDR3 length: 15 residues. Germline assignment: CDR1 SEHNR and CDR2 FQNEAQ (reference sequence). The CDR3: CASSLDTAATDTQYF. The CDR3 nucleotides are TGTGCCAGCAGCTTAGATACAGCGGCAACAGATACGCAGTATTTT.

The genes are TRBV3-1 (or the pseudogene TRBV3-2) and TRBJ1-4, with a possible D match to TRBD1 (6 bases). The CDR3 runs 14 residues. V lost 0 bases, J lost 8 bases, and 10 bases lay in between. Germline values: CDR1 LGHDT, CDR2 YNNKEL (reference sequence). The CDR3 is CASSQDDRPEKLFF. As DNA, the CDR3 is TGTGCCAGCAGCCAAGATGACAGGCCCGAAAAACTGTTTTTT.

V and J are TRBV7-9 and TRBJ1-1, with D perhaps matching TRBD1 (5 bases). The CDR3 has 15 residues. Germline V gene lookup returns CDR1 SEHNR and CDR2 FQNEAQ (reference sequence). V was trimmed by 5 bases and J by 5 bases, leaving 18 bases between them. The CDR3, as DNA: TGTGCCAGCAGCCGGACCGGGGGGAGAGGGACTGAAGCTTTCTTT. Translation gives CASSRTGGRGTEAFF.

The chain carries TRBV7-3 and TRBJ2-5; TRBD1 is a possible D gene (5 bases). Germline loops: CDR1 SGHTA, CDR2 FQGTGA. V lost 5 bases and J 2 bases, leaving 9 bases between the germline ends. The CDR3 has 13 amino acids. CDR3 region: CASSAGNQETQYF. CDR3 DNA sequence: TGTGCCAGCAGCGCAGGGAATCAAGAGACCCAGTACTTC.

This chain joins TRBV7-8 and TRBJ1-4, with TRBD1 matching over 8 bases. In germline, CDR1 is SGHVS, CDR2 FQNEAQ. The CDR3 has 15 amino acids. V lost 5 bases, J lost 5 bases, and 7 bases stayed unmatched. The DNA for the CDR3 is TGTGCCAGCAGCCAGAGGACAGGGCTAAATGAAAAACTGTTTTTT. Translated, it gives CASSQRTGLNEKLFF.

This rearrangement joins TRBV10-2 to TRBJ2-2, with 9 nucleotides matching TRBD1. CDR1 is WSHSY, CDR2 SAAADI, per germline. The CDR3 runs 16 residues. The V gene end was trimmed by 5 bases and the J gene end by 3 bases; junction bases not matched to a gene: 7. The CDR3 region is CASSTAGTGHTGELFF. The CDR3 DNA follows: TGCGCCAGCAGTACAGCCGGGACAGGGCACACCGGGGAGCTGTTTTTT.

CDR3 DNA sequence: TGTGCCAGCAGCTTACTTCAGGGGATATTCTACAATGAGCAGTTCTTC. Translating it yields CASSLLQGIFYNEQFF. This chain joins TRBV7-8 and TRBJ2-1, with D maybe TRBD1 (6 bases). The ends were cut back, 2 bases at V and 3 bases at J, with 14 bases in the middle. Germline assignment: CDR1 SGHVS and CDR2 FQNEAQ. This CDR3 contains 16 residues.

The chain links TRBV11-2 to TRBJ2-1; D perhaps matches TRBD2 (7 bases). Trimming removed 5 bases at V and 1 base at J, with 15 bases between. The CDR3 is 16 amino acids. The germline V gene has CDR1 SGHAT and CDR2 FQNNGV. CDR3 loop: CASSPGGRVSYNEQFF. CDR3 coding DNA: TGTGCCAGCAGCCCCGGGGGGCGCGTATCCTACAATGAGCAGTTCTTC. The full variable domain, with the rest looked up from reference TRBV11-2 and TRBJ2-1, is EAGVAQSPRYKIIEKRQSVAFWCNPISGHATLYWYQQILGQGPKLLIQFQNNGVVDDSQLPKDRFSAERLKGVDSTLKIQPAKLEDSAVYLCASSPGGRVSYNEQFFGPGTRLTVL.

The rearrangement links TRBV30 to TRBJ1-5; 8 bases fit TRBD1. Unmatched junction bases numbered 6, after V lost 1 base and J lost 13 bases. The CDR3 has 12 residues. Germline V gene sequence: CDR1 GTSNPN, CDR2 SVGIG (reference sequence). CDR3: CAWSEDRVVQHF. Here the CDR3 DNA reads TGTGCCTGGAGTGAGGACAGGGTGGTTCAGCATTTT.

The J gene is TRBJ2-7, the V gene TRBV10-2; 13 positions match TRBD2. The length of the CDR3 is 16 residues. Looked up from germline, CDR1 is WSHSY and CDR2 is SAAADI. V shed 3 bases, J shed 2 bases, and the junction held 4 bases outside the gene matches. CDR3 nucleotide sequence: TGCGCCAGCAGTGACCCCGGACTAGCGGGAGCCTACGAGCAGTACTTC. Translation: CASSDPGLAGAYEQYF.

This clone was seen a handful of times. The V call is TRBV3-1 (or the pseudogene TRBV3-2), the J call TRBJ1-6; D is possibly TRBD1 (5 bases). In germline, CDR1 is LGHDT, CDR2 YNNKEL (reference sequence). Trimming removed 6 bases from V and 7 bases from J, with 13 bases in between. This CDR3 is 14 amino acids long. The chain's CDR3 is CASSRPGENSPLHF. CDR3 DNA: TGTGCCAGCAGTCGCCCGGGGGAGAATTCACCCCTCCACTTT.

This chain uses TRBV6-5 with TRBJ1-2, with TRBD1 matching 9 bases. V trimming: 5 bases; J trimming: 3 bases; junction bases outside the gene matches: 7. This CDR3 has 15 amino acids. CDR1 is MNHEY and CDR2 is SVGAGI in the germline V gene. The CDR3: CASSPRQGVHYGYTF. The CDR3 nucleotides read TGTGCCAGCAGTCCCAGACAGGGGGTTCACTATGGCTACACCTTC.

This clone appeared once. V and J are TRBV28 and TRBJ1-1; the match to TRBD1 covers 7 bases. The CDR3 runs 14 residues. The germline CDR1 and CDR2 sequences are MDHEN and SYDVKM. Trimming cost V 8 bases and J 6 bases; bases outside gene matches: 12. CDR3 residues: CASGLTGLGAEAFF. The CDR3 DNA sequence: TGTGCCAGCGGGCTGACAGGGCTGGGGGCTGAAGCTTTCTTT.

The chain links TRBV5-8 to TRBJ2-3; a possible D gene is TRBD2 (7 bases). Trimming stripped 4 bases from V and 2 bases from J, with 14 bases between. Germline V CDR1 and CDR2: SGHTS, YDEGEE. The CDR3 totals 15 residues. The CDR3 bases are TGTGCCAGCAGCGGACTAGGGACAATCACAGATACGCAGTATTTT. The encoded protein is CASSGLGTITDTQYF.

The chain uses TRBV11-3 and TRBJ2-2; 11 nucleotides agree with TRBD2. V was clipped by 3 bases and J by 1 base; unmatched bases: 1. Looked up from germline, CDR1 is SGHNT and CDR2 is YENEEA. This CDR3 has 16 residues. The CDR3 loop reads CASSLGLAENTGELFF. Written as DNA, the CDR3 is TGTGCCAGCAGCTTGGGACTAGCGGAGAACACCGGGGAGCTGTTTTTT. Using reference TRBV11-3 and TRBJ2-2 for the parts outside the CDR3, the full variable domain is EAGVVQSPRYKIIEKKQPVAFWCNPISGHNTLYWYLQNLGQGPELLIRYENEEAVDDSQLPKDRFSAERLKGVDSTLKIQPAELGDSAVYLCASSLGLAENTGELFFGEGSRLTVL.

This clone was counted between two and nine times. The genes are TRBV9 and TRBJ2-2, with D uncertain. Trimming pared 0 bases from V and 2 bases from J, leaving 17 bases between. The CDR3 runs to 18 residues. CDR1 is SGDLS, CDR2 YYNGEE, per germline. The CDR3 DNA sequence: TGTGCCAGCAGCGTAGCTGTACAGCACAACGTCAACACCGGGGAGCTGTTTTTT. This gives the protein CASSVAVQHNVNTGELFF.

The gene calls are TRBV9 and TRBJ2-2; D is unresolved. V dropped 0 bases and J dropped 6 bases, with 9 bases sitting between them. Germline assignment: CDR1 SGDLS and CDR2 YYNGEE. The CDR3 covers 14 residues. CDR3 protein: CASSVVGEAGELFF. The CDR3 DNA reads as TGTGCCAGCAGCGTAGTCGGCGAGGCCGGGGAGCTGTTTTTT.

The CDR3 DNA reads TGCAGCGTAGACCGGGACAGGGGCACTGAAGCTTTCTTT. This translates into CSVDRDRGTEAFF. The chain is built from TRBV29-1 and TRBJ1-1, with 10 bases fitting TRBD1. The ends lost 6 bases at V and 4 bases at J; junction bases unmatched: 5. CDR1 is SQVTM and CDR2 is ANQGSEA in the germline V gene. The CDR3 covers 13 residues.